The 10 T cell receptor beta chains in this list originate from one sample, sequenced in a study of T cells in localized non-small cell lung cancer. Repertoires were generated with immunoSEQ multiplex PCR, while TCRdb's copy carries only in-frame clones and drops some. This table holds roughly 89,000 clones, about nine tenths found once. Material: PBMCs, obtained before any cancer treatment. The receptors were gathered from a woman aged 35 to 70 with stage II squamous cell lung carcinoma.

The rearrangement links TRBV28 to TRBJ1-2; D not resolved. Trimming stripped 6 bases from V and 8 bases from J, with 13 bases between. The germline V gene encodes CDR1 MDHEN and CDR2 SYDVKM. The CDR3 is 12 residues long. DNA of the CDR3: TGTGCCAGCAGACGTATTTCTTGGGGCTACACCTTC. It translates to CASRRISWGYTF.

The V call is TRBV5-1, the J call TRBJ1-1; TRBD1 matches 11 bases. J lost 4 bases, V lost 4 bases, and 3 bases had no gene match. The CDR3 totals 14 residues. Germline V gene sequence: CDR1 SGHRS, CDR2 YFSETQ. The CDR3: CASSRGQGATEAFF. CDR3 DNA sequence: TGCGCCAGCAGCCGCGGACAGGGGGCCACTGAAGCTTTCTTT.

This clone was counted between two and nine times. The chain has TRBV7-2 and TRBJ2-7; D gene uncertain. Trimming shortened V by 5 bases and J by 0 bases, and 17 bases separated the two germline ends. Germline V gene sequence: CDR1 SGHTA, CDR2 FQGNSA. This CDR3 region has 16 residues. DNA of the CDR3: TGTGCCAGCAGCCCTTTCCACATCTCGAGCTCCTACGAGCAGTACTTC. It specifies CASSPFHISSSYEQYF.

The rearrangement joins TRBV10-3 to TRBJ2-7; TRBD2 aligns across 10 bases. Losses at the gene ends were 7 bases for V and 3 bases for J; bases not matched to a gene: 6. The CDR3 has 14 amino acids. Germline V gene lookup returns CDR1 ENHRY and CDR2 SYGVKD. The CDR3 spells CAITPLAGVYEQYF. The CDR3 nucleotides read TGTGCCATCACCCCCCTAGCGGGGGTCTACGAGCAGTACTTC.

The chain carries TRBV2 and TRBJ2-1; D remains unclear. The germline gives CDR1 SNHLY, CDR2 FYNNEI. This CDR3 contains 13 residues. The V end lost 6 bases, the J end lost 0 bases, and 6 bases lay between the germline ends. The CDR3 reads CASSLSSYNEQFF. The CDR3 bases are TGTGCCAGCAGCCTTAGCTCCTACAATGAGCAGTTCTTC.

There are a few counts of this clone. The V and J genes are TRBV4-1 and TRBJ1-1; 8 bases agree with TRBD1. The CDR3 contains 16 residues. The germline gives CDR1 MGHRA, CDR2 YSYEKL. Trimming removed 4 bases from V and 4 bases from J; junction bases left unmatched: 11. The CDR3, as DNA: TGCGCCAGCAGCCCTTTCCCCTCAGGGGGCCGCACTGAAGCTTTCTTT. Translated: CASSPFPSGGRTEAFF.

As to this clone: The DNA is omitted, as the CDR3 cannot be located on it reliably, and the CDR3 follows TCRdb's listing. This chain uses TRBV5-1 with TRBJ2-2; the table's D call TRBD2 went unverified against the DNA. The CDR3 is 23 residues long, ends included. Germline values: CDR1 SGHRS, CDR2 YFSETQ. The CDR3 protein is CASPSTTGELFFGEGSRLGELFF.

Only a few counts were recorded for this clone. V is TRBV7-9 and J is TRBJ1-4; 7 nucleotides agree with TRBD1. CDR3 length: 15 amino acids. From germline, CDR1 is SEHNR and CDR2 FQNEAQ (reference sequence). V dropped 1 base and J dropped 4; count of bases not matched to a gene: 3. The CDR3: CASSLDRGDNEKLFF. The CDR3, as DNA: TGTGCCAGCAGCTTAGACAGGGGAGATAATGAAAAACTGTTTTTT.

The chain links TRBV7-9 to TRBJ2-1, with 8 bases that match TRBD2. Trimming at V came to 6 bases and at J to 7 bases, leaving 8 bases not matched to a gene. Germline lookup yields CDR1 SEHNR and CDR2 FQNEAQ (reference sequence). The CDR3 runs to 14 residues. The CDR3 nucleotides are TGTGCCAGCAGGCGGAGCGGGGGTCTTAATGAGCAGTTCTTC. Protein sequence: CASRRSGGLNEQFF. Looking up the rest from reference TRBV7-9 and TRBJ2-1 gives the full variable domain: DTGVSQNPRHKITKRGQNVTFRCDPISEHNRLYWYRQTLGQGPEFLTYFQNEAQLEKSRLLSDRFSAERPKGSFSTLEIQRTEQGDSAMYLCASRRSGGLNEQFFGPGTRLTVL.

The rearrangement links TRBV2 to TRBJ1-5; 10 positions agree with TRBD1. CDR1 and CDR2 from the germline V gene are SNHLY and FYNNEI. V lost 6 bases to trimming and J lost 4 bases; unmatched junction nucleotides: 3. This CDR3 has 14 amino acids. The chain's CDR3 is CASRGDRGNQPQHF. CDR3 bases: TGTGCCAGCAGAGGGGACAGGGGAAATCAGCCCCAGCATTTT.